This T cell receptor (beta chain) was identified in a study of CD8 T cells in Susac syndrome. Overall study findings and caveats: CD4+ T cell repertoires in Susac syndrome exhibited no evidence of clonal expansion.

RNA in amounts of roughly 0.5 to 1 ug was reverse transcribed with random hexamers. One entry per CDR3 protein results from TCRdb running MiXCR on the immunoSEQ multiplex PCR reads. Here the sample spans 150,000 to 200,000 distinct CDR3 sequences, roughly 90% being singletons. V trimming: 4 bases; J trimming: 1 base; junction bases outside the gene matches: 0. Looked up from germline, CDR1 is MDHEN and CDR2 is SYDVKM. The CDR3 extends over 14 amino acids. On this clonotype itself: Its specificity is unknown.

The chain combines TRBV28 with TRBJ2-1; 8 nucleotides agree with TRBD1. This receptor was taken from a human donor with Susac syndrome. Input material: CD4+ T cells from PBMCs. CDR3 sequence (DNA): TGTGCCAGCAGTTGGACAGGGTCCTACAATGAGCAGTTCTTC. Translation: CASSWTGSYNEQFF.